The 20 T cell receptor beta chains below come from one sample, sequenced in a study of T cell responses to AZD1222 COVID-19 vaccine. This table comes from immunoSEQ multiplex PCR, and its TCRdb copy is limited to in-frame clones, with some not included. The sample has around 160,000 clones; about 90% are singletons. This specimen consisted of peripheral blood, obtained on day 0 of AZD1222 vaccination. The receptors were gathered from an adult in good health.

This clone was picked up one time. This chain connects TRBV5-1 to TRBJ2-3; 9 bases fit TRBD1. Germline CDR1 is SGHRS and CDR2 is YFSETQ. V was clipped by 4 bases and J by 2 bases; unmatched bases: 5. The CDR3 is 15 amino acids. The CDR3 bases are TGCGCCAGCAGCGTAGGACAGGGGTACACAGATACGCAGTATTTT. It codes for CASSVGQGYTDTQYF.

J is TRBJ1-1 and V is TRBV10-3; 7 bases match TRBD1. Germline values: CDR1 ENHRY, CDR2 SYGVKD. The CDR3 is 13 amino acids. The J segment lost 0 bases and the V segment lost 6 bases, leaving 1 base of the junction unmatched. CDR3 sequence: CAISDRVNTEAFF. The CDR3 nucleotides read TGTGCCATCAGCGACAGGGTGAACACTGAAGCTTTCTTT.

The chain has TRBV3-1 (or the pseudogene TRBV3-2) and TRBJ2-3, with a possible D match to TRBD1 (5 bases). This CDR3 spans 14 amino acids. V dropped 6 bases and J dropped 1 base, with 11 bases sitting between them. CDR1 is LGHDT, CDR2 YNNKEL, per germline (reference sequence). The CDR3 bases are TGTGCCAGCAGTCCCGGACACGGCACAGATACGCAGTATTTT. Translation: CASSPGHGTDTQYF.

The V gene is TRBV5-4, the J gene TRBJ1-6; 7 nucleotides align to TRBD1. Germline lookup yields CDR1 SGHNT and CDR2 YYREEE (reference sequence). The CDR3 sequence is 13 residues long. V gave up 5 bases and J gave up 9 bases; unmatched junction bases: 5. CDR3 DNA sequence: TGTGCCAGCAGGAGACAGGGAGGTTCACCCCTCCACTTT. Amino acids: CASRRQGGSPLHF. Together with reference TRBV5-4 and TRBJ1-6, the CDR3 gives the full variable domain: ETGVTQSPTHLIKTRGQQVTLRCSSQSGHNTVSWYQQALGQGPQFIFQYYREEENGRGNFPPRFSGLQFPNYSSELNVNALELDDSALYLCASRRQGGSPLHFGNGTRLTVT.

V gene TRBV7-2 combines with J gene TRBJ1-5; the D gene is possibly TRBD1 (6 bases). The V end lost 5 bases, the J end lost 6 bases, and 17 bases lay between the germline ends. Germline CDR1 and CDR2: SGHTA and FQGNSA. The CDR3 loop spans 15 amino acids. The CDR3 spells CASSTSGGQSQPQHF. The CDR3 DNA reads as TGTGCCAGCAGCACCTCTGGGGGGCAGAGTCAGCCCCAGCATTTT.

The rearrangement joins TRBV5-6 to TRBJ1-2; 7 nucleotides line up with TRBD1. J was trimmed by 4 bases and V by 4 bases; bases with no gene match: 4. The CDR3 is 13 residues long. Germline V gene data show CDR1 as SGHDT and CDR2 as YYEEEE. CDR3 loop: CASSPTGVYGYTF. The CDR3 region has the DNA TGTGCCAGCAGCCCAACAGGGGTCTATGGCTACACCTTC.

The chain is built from TRBV19 and TRBJ1-2; tentative D call: TRBD1 (5 bases). Germline V gene sequence: CDR1 LNHDA, CDR2 SQIVND (reference sequence). Trimming pared 6 bases from V and 4 bases from J, leaving 9 bases between. This CDR3 is 12 amino acids long. CDR3 bases: TGTGCCAGTAGGAATCAGGGCTATGGCTACACCTTC. It specifies CASRNQGYGYTF.

The chain links TRBV7-3 to TRBJ2-1; 16 bases line up with TRBD2. V trimming: 0 bases; J trimming: 9 bases; junction bases outside the gene matches: 5. The length of the CDR3 is 17 residues. Per germline, CDR1 SGHTA and CDR2 FQGTGA. This CDR3 reads CASSLTWGLAGGTEQFF. The CDR3 nucleotides read TGTGCCAGCAGCTTAACCTGGGGACTAGCGGGAGGGACTGAGCAGTTCTTC.

V gene TRBV6-6 combines with J gene TRBJ1-5, with unresolved D. V was cut by 2 bases and J by 0 bases, with 5 bases left in between. Germline CDR1 reads MNHNY; CDR2 reads SVGAGI (reference sequence). The CDR3 contains 14 residues. CDR3 residues: CASSYTGSNQPQHF. The CDR3 DNA is TGTGCCAGCAGTTACACGGGTAGCAATCAGCCCCAGCATTTT.

The chain has TRBV5-1 and TRBJ2-3, with 13 bases fitting TRBD2. The CDR3 length is 17 residues. Germline CDR1 is SGHRS and CDR2 is YFSETQ. V shed 2 bases and J 3 bases; nucleotides not matched to a gene: 6. CDR3 DNA: TGCGCCAGCAGCTTAGGACTAGCGGGGGAGACTACAGATACGCAGTATTTT. Protein sequence: CASSLGLAGETTDTQYF.

The chain has TRBV5-1 and TRBJ2-4; D gene unclear. The CDR3 runs to 17 residues. Germline V gene lookup returns CDR1 SGHRS and CDR2 YFSETQ. The V end was cut by 4 bases, the J end by 0 bases, with 17 bases between. The CDR3, as DNA: TGCGCCAGCAGCCATGGTGAAGACAATCTAGCCAAAAACATTCAGTACTTC. Translation gives CASSHGEDNLAKNIQYF.

The chain uses TRBV5-4 and TRBJ2-2; no firm D call. The CDR3 is 14 residues long. CDR1 is SGHNT and CDR2 is YYREEE in the germline V gene (reference sequence). The V gene lost 0 bases and the J gene lost 5 bases, with 8 bases spanning the gap. CDR3 bases: TGTGCCAGCAGCTTGGGAAGCCGTACCGGGGAGCTGTTTTTT. This translates into CASSLGSRTGELFF. Variable domain in full (rest from reference TRBV5-4 and TRBJ2-2): ETGVTQSPTHLIKTRGQQVTLRCSSQSGHNTVSWYQQALGQGPQFIFQYYREEENGRGNFPPRFSGLQFPNYSSELNVNALELDDSALYLCASSLGSRTGELFFGEGSRLTVL.

The V and J genes are TRBV5-1 and TRBJ2-7; no clear D gene. The CDR3 runs 14 residues. V was clipped by 2 bases and J by 5 bases, with 14 bases between them. Germline V gene data show CDR1 as SGHRS and CDR2 as YFSETQ. For the CDR3, the DNA is TGCGCCAGCAGCTTCCCGGGCCGAAACAACGAGCAGTACTTC. Protein: CASSFPGRNNEQYF.

The chain joins TRBV4-1 to TRBJ2-1, with 10 bases matching TRBD1. Germline trimming cut 1 base from V and 9 bases from J; bases unmatched to any gene: 12. Germline CDR1 and CDR2: MGHRA and YSYEKL. There are 17 residues in the CDR3. The CDR3 DNA reads TGCGCCAGCAGCCAAGTAACCCGGGACAGGGGACGGATTGAGCAGTTCTTC. Amino acids: CASSQVTRDRGRIEQFF.

The chain links TRBV5-6 to TRBJ1-2; D uncertain. The germline CDR1 and CDR2 sequences are SGHDT and YYEEEE. The CDR3 spans 14 residues. V lost 0 bases to trimming and J lost 5 bases, with 11 bases between them. The CDR3 loop is CASSLDRAGYGYTF. CDR3 sequence (DNA): TGTGCCAGCAGCTTGGACAGAGCTGGGTATGGCTACACCTTC.

J is TRBJ1-5 and V is TRBV14; D is perhaps TRBD1 (5 bases). V lost 0 bases to trimming and J lost 7 bases, with 16 bases between them. The CDR3 is 16 amino acids. The germline gives CDR1 SGHDN, CDR2 FVKESK. In DNA, the CDR3 is TGTGCCAGCAGCCAAGACAGGGAGAACCTGAGGCAGCCCCAGCATTTT. This sequence encodes CASSQDRENLRQPQHF.

Only one count was recorded for this clone. V usage is TRBV7-2 and J usage is TRBJ1-1, with TRBD1 as a possible D gene (6 bases). Trimming removed 0 bases at V and 5 bases at J, with 10 bases between. Germline CDR1 is SGHTA and CDR2 is FQGNSA. The CDR3 covers 14 residues. This chain's CDR3 is CASSLAQGQTEAFF. DNA for the CDR3: TGTGCCAGCAGCTTAGCACAGGGTCAGACTGAAGCTTTCTTT. Full variable domain (remainder filled in from reference TRBV7-2 and TRBJ1-1): GAGVSQSPSNKVTEKGKDVELRCDPISGHTALYWYRQSLGQGLEFLIYFQGNSAPDKSGLPSDRFSAERTGGSVSTLTIQRTQQEDSAVYLCASSLAQGQTEAFFGQGTRLTVV.

V gene TRBV19 combines with J gene TRBJ2-2, with D tentatively TRBD1 (5 bases). Trimming left V 4 bases short and J 6 bases short, with 6 bases between. Per germline, CDR1 LNHDA and CDR2 SQIVND (reference sequence). The CDR3 consists of 12 residues. CDR3 amino acids: CASSTGSGELFF. The CDR3 region has the DNA TGTGCCAGTAGTACAGGGTCCGGGGAGCTGTTTTTT.

The chain uses TRBV11-2 and TRBJ2-2; D is uncertain. The CDR3 consists of 15 residues. The V and J ends lost 1 base and 2 bases respectively, with 8 bases between them. Germline-derived CDR1 and CDR2 are SGHAT and FQNNGV. CDR3 bases: TGTGCCAGCAGCTTAGGGACCTATAACACCGGGGAGCTGTTTTTT. This sequence encodes CASSLGTYNTGELFF.

This sequence joins TRBV7-6 and TRBJ2-2; perhaps TRBD2 as D (5 bases). The CDR3 is 16 amino acids. Trimming cost V 5 bases and J 1 base, with 14 bases left between them. Germline-derived CDR1 and CDR2 are SGHVS and FNYEAQ. CDR3 sequence reads: CASSRGNSENTGELFF. CDR3 DNA sequence: TGTGCCAGCAGCCGAGGGAACAGCGAGAACACCGGGGAGCTGTTTTTT.